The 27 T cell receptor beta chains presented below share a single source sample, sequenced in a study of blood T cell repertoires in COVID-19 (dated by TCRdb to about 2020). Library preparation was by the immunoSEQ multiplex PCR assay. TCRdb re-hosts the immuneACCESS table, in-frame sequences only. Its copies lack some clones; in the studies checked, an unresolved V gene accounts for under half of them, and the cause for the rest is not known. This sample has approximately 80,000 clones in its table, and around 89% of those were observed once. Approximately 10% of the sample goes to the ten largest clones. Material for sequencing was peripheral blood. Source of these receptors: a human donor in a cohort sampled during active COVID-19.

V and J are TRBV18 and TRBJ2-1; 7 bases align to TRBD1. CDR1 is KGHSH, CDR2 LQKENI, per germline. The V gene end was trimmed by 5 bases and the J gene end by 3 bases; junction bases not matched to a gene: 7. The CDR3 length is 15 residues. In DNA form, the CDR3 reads TGTGCCAGCTCAAGACAGGGCCTGAGCTACAATGAGCAGTTCTTC. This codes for CASSRQGLSYNEQFF.

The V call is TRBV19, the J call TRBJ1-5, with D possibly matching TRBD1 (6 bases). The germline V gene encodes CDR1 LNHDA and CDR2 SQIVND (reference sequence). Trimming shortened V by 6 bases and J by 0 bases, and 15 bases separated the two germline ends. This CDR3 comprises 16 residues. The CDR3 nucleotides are TGTGCCAGTAGGGACAGTGGGACAAGTAGCAATCAGCCCCAGCATTTT. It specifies CASRDSGTSSNQPQHF. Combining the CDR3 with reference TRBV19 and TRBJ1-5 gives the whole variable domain DGGITQSPKYLFRKEGQNVTLSCEQNLNHDAMYWYRQDPGQGLRLIYYSQIVNDFQKGDIAEGYSVSREKKESFPLTVTSAQKNPTAFYLCASRDSGTSSNQPQHFGDGTRLSIL.

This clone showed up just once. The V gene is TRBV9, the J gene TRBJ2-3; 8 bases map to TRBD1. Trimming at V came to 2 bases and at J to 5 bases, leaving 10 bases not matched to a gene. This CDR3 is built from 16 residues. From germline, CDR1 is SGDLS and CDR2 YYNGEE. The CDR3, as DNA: TGTGCCAGCAGCGTCATCCAGGGGGCCGGTGGAGATACGCAGTATTTT. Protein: CASSVIQGAGGDTQYF.

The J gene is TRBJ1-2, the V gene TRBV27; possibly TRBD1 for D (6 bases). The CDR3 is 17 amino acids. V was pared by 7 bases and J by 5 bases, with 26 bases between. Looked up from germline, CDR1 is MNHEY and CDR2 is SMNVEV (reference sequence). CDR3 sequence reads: CASNGVRSDSEGYGYTF. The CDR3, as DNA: TGTGCCAGCAACGGGGTCCGGTCGGACAGCGAAGGTTATGGCTACACCTTC.

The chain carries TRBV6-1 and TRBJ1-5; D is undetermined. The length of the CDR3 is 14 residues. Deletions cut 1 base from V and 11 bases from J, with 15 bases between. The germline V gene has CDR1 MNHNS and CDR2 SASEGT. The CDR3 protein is CASSEDDTLIAQHF. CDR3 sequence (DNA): TGTGCCAGCAGTGAAGACGACACCTTGATAGCCCAGCATTTT.

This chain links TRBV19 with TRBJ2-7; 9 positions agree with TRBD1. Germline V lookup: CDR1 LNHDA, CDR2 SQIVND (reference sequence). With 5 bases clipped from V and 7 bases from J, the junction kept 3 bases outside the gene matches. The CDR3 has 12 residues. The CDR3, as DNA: TGTGCCAGTAGTCCGGACAGGGGTGAGCAGTACTTC. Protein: CASSPDRGEQYF.

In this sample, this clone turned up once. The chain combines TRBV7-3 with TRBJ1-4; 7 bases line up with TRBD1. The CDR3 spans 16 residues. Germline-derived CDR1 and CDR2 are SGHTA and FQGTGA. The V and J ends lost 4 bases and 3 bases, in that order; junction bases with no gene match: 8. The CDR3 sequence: CASSSTGLAANEKLFF. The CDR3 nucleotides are TGTGCCAGCAGCTCGACAGGGTTAGCGGCTAATGAAAAACTGTTTTTT.

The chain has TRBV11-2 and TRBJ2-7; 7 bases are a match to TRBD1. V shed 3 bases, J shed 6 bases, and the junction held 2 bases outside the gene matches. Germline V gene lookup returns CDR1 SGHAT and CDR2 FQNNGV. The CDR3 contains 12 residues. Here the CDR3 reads CASSFNRGEQYF. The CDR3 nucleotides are TGTGCCAGCAGCTTCAACAGGGGCGAGCAGTACTTC. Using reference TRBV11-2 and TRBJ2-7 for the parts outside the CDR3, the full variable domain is EAGVAQSPRYKIIEKRQSVAFWCNPISGHATLYWYQQILGQGPKLLIQFQNNGVVDDSQLPKDRFSAERLKGVDSTLKIQPAKLEDSAVYLCASSFNRGEQYFGPGTRLTVT.

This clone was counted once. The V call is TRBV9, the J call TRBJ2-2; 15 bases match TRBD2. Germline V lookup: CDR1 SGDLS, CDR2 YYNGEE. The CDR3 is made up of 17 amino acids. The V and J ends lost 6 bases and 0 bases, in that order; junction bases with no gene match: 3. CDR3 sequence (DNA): TGTGCCAGCACTGGACTAGCGGGAGGGGCGAACACCGGGGAGCTGTTTTTT. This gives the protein CASTGLAGGANTGELFF. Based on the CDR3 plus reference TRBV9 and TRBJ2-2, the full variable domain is DSGVTQTPKHLITATGQRVTLRCSPRSGDLSVYWYQQSLDQGLQFLIQYYNGEERAKGNILERFSAQQFPDLHSELNLSSLELGDSALYFCASTGLAGGANTGELFFGEGSRLTVL.

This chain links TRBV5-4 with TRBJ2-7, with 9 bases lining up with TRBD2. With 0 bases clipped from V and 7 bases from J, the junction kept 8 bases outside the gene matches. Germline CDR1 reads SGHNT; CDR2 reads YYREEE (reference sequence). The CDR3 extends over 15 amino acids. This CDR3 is CASSLGLAGTGEQYF. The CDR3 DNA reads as TGTGCCAGCAGCTTGGGGCTAGCGGGAACGGGAGAGCAGTACTTC.

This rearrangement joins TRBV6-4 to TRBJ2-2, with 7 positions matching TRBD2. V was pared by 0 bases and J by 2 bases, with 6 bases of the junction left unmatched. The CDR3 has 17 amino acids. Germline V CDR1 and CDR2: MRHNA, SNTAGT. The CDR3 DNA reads TGTGCCAGCAGTGACTCGGGAGGGACGGGCAACACCGGGGAGCTGTTTTTT. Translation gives CASSDSGGTGNTGELFF.

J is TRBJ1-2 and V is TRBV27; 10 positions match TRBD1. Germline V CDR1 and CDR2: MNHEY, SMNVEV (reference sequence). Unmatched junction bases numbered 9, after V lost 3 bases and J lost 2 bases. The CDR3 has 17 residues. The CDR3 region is CASSFVRGTGVNYGYTF. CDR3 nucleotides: TGTGCCAGCAGTTTTGTCCGGGGGACAGGGGTGAACTATGGCTACACCTTC.

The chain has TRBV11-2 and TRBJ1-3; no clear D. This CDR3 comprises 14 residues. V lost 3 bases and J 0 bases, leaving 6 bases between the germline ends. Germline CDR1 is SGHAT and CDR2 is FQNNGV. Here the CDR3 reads CASSFRFSGNTIYF. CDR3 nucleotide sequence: TGTGCCAGCAGCTTCAGGTTCTCTGGAAACACCATATATTTT.

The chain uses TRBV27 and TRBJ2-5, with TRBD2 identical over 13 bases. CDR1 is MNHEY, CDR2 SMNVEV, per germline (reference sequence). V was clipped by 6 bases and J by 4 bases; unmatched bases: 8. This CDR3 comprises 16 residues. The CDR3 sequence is CASRQGGLAGRETQYF. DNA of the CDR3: TGTGCCAGCAGGCAAGGGGGACTAGCGGGAAGAGAGACCCAGTACTTC.

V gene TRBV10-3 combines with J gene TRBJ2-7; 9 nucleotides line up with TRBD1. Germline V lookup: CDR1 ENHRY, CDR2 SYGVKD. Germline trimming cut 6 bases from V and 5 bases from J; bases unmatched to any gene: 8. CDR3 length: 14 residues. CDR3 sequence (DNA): TGTGCCATCAGGCTCCGGGACAGGGTTCACGAGCAGTACTTC. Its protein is CAIRLRDRVHEQYF.

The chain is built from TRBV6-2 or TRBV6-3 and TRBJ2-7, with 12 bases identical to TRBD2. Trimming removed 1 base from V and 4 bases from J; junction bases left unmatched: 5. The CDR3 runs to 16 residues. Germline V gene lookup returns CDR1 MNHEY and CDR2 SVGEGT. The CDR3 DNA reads TGTGCCAGCAGTTACTTCCGGACTAGCGGGGTTTACGAGCAGTACTTC. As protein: CASSYFRTSGVYEQYF.

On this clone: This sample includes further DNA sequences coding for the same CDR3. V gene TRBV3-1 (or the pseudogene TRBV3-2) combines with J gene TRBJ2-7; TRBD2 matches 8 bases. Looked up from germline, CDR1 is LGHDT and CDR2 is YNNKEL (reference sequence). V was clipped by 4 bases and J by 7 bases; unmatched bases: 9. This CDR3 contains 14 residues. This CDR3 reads CASSPGAGDREQYF. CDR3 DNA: TGTGCCAGCAGCCCTGGAGCGGGGGATCGTGAGCAGTACTTC.

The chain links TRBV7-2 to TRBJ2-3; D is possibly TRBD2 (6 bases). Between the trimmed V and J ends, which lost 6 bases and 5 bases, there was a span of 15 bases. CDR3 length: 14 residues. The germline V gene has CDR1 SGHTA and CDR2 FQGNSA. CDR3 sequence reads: CASRKGGGVDTQYF. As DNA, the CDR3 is TGTGCCAGCAGGAAGGGAGGTGGAGTAGATACGCAGTATTTT.

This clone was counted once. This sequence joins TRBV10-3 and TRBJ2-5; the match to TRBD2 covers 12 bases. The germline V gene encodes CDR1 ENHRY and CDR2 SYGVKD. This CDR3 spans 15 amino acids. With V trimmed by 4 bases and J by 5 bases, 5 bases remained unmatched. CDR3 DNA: TGTGCCATCAGTGGGCCTAGCGGGAGGGGGGAGACCCAGTACTTC. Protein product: CAISGPSGRGETQYF.

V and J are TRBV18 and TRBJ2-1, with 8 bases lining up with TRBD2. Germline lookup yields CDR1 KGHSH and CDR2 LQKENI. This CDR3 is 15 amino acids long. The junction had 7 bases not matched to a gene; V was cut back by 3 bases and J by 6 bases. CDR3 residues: CASSPGLAGTNEQFF. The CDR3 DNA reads TGTGCCAGCTCACCTGGACTAGCCGGGACCAATGAGCAGTTCTTC.

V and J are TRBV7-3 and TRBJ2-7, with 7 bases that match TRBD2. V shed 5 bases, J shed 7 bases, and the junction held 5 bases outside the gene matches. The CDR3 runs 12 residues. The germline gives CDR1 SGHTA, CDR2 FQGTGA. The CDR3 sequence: CASSQREGEQYF. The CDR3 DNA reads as TGTGCCAGCAGCCAAAGGGAGGGGGAGCAGTACTTC.

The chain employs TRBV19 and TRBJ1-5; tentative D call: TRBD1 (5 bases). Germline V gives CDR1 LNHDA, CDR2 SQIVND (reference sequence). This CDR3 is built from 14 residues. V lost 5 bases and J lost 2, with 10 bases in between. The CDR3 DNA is TGTGCCAGTAGTCTGGGGGGACGCAATCAGCCCCAGCATTTT. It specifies CASSLGGRNQPQHF.

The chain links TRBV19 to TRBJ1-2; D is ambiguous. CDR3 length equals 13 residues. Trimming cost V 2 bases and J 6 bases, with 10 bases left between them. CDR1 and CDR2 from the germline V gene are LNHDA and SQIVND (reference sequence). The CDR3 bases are TGTGCCAGTAGTATATCGGGTTACGATGGCTACACCTTC. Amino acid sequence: CASSISGYDGYTF.

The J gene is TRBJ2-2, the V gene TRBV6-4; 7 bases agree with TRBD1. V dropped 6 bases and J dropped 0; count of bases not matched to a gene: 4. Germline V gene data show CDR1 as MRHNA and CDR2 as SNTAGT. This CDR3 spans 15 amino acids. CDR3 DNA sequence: TGTGCCAGCAGCCGGGACAGAGCGAACACCGGGGAGCTGTTTTTT. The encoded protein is CASSRDRANTGELFF.

The CDR3 DNA reads as TGTGCCAGCAGCCCAGGCGACGGGGGGATTCTTGAAAAACTGTTTTTT. As protein: CASSPGDGGILEKLFF. The rearrangement uses TRBV7-9 and TRBJ1-4; the D gene is possibly TRBD1 (5 bases). Trimming left V 5 bases short and J 7 bases short, with 20 bases between. The CDR3 is 16 amino acids. From germline, CDR1 is SEHNR and CDR2 FQNEAQ (reference sequence).

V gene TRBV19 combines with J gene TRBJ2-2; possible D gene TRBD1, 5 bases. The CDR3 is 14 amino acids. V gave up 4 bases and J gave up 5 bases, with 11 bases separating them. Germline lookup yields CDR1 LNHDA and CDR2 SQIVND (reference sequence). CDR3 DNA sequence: TGTGCCAGTAGTAAAGCAGGGTTTACCGGGGAGCTGTTTTTT. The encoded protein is CASSKAGFTGELFF.

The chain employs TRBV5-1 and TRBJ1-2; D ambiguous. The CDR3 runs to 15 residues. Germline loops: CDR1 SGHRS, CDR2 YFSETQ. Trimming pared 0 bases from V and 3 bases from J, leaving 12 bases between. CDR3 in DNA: TGCGCCAGCAGCTTGGGATTCGAGGGTTACTATGGCTACACCTTC. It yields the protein CASSLGFEGYYGYTF.